The source of this T cell receptor beta chain is a study of CD4 T cell repertoires in COVID-19. General study points: Suggested intraclonal diversification: top SARS-CoV-2-reactive clonotypes appeared in two or three memory subsets. Between roughly 6.5 and 27% of SARS-CoV-2 clonotypes also appeared in SARS-CoV and/or HKU1 spike cultures.

CDR3 length: 14 residues. V dropped 2 bases and J dropped 7 bases, with 11 bases sitting between them. CDR1 is MNHEY and CDR2 is SVGAGI in the germline V gene. On this clone: Antigen unknown.

No culture step preceded sequencing of the ex vivo isolated memory T cells. Assay: immunoSEQ multiplex PCR; the TCRdb copy retains only in-frame clones and omits some. The data show about 24,000 clones, about 94% seen once. This receptor was taken from a human donor who had COVID-19. The rearrangement joins TRBV6-5 to TRBJ2-2; possible D gene TRBD1, 6 bases. Source: circulating follicular helper CD4+ T cells (cTfh) from blood, taken before the COVID-19 pandemic. The CDR3 sequence: CASSYNRVVGELFF. CDR3 nucleotide sequence: TGTGCCAGCAGTTACAACAGGGTGGTCGGGGAGCTGTTTTTT.